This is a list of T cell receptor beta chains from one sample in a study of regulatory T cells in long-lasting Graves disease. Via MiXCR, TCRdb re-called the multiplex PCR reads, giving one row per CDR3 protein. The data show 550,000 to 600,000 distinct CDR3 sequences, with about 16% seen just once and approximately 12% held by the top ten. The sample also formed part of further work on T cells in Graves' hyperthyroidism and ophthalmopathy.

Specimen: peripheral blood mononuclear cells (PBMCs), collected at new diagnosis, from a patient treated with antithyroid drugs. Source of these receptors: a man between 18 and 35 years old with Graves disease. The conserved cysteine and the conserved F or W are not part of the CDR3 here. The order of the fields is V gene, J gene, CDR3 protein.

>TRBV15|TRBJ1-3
ATSSAAYRGNTIY
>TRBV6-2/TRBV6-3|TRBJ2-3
ASSDEIGTGQDTQY
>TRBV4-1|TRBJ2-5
ASSPGTSGRSRSRETQY
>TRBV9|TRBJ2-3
ASSVGLDTQY
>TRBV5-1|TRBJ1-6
ASSLGDSNNSPLH
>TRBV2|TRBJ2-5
ASSERVETQY
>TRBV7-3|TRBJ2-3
ASRRSRGRGTTDTQY
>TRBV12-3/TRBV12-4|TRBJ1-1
ASSLLPGTAASNTEAF
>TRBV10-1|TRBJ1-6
ASRDFPEGESSYNSPLH
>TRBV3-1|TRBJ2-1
ASSQGSWGNNEQF
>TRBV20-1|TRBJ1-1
SAATGGAGNTEAF